The TCR beta chain under discussion was sequenced for a study of cytomegalovirus exposure and HLA in healthy donors. Study conclusions and caveats: As immune exposure information, only CMV serostatus was available.

V was shortened by 4 bases and J by 5 bases, with 11 bases between the two germline ends. The germline V gene has CDR1 LGHNA and CDR2 YSLEER. The CDR3 runs 13 residues. Healthy bone marrow donors made up the donor group. These donors counted as nominally healthy when sampled, but unrecorded immune exposures were likely. In regard to this clone: Its antigen remains unknown.

The study ran its PCR with 60 Vbeta and 13 Jbeta primers. Assay: immunoSEQ multiplex PCR; the TCRdb copy retains only in-frame clones and omits some. This table holds 65,000 to 95,000 clones, 60% to 75% found once. The chain carries TRBV4-3 and TRBJ1-1; D gene ambiguous. The sequenced sample consisted of PBMCs. The sequence derives from a man aged 65-85 years in good health and CMV-seronegative. Written as DNA, the CDR3 is TGCGCCAGCAGCCTTGCGGTCGGTACTGAAGCTTTCTTT. This translates into CASSLAVGTEAFF.